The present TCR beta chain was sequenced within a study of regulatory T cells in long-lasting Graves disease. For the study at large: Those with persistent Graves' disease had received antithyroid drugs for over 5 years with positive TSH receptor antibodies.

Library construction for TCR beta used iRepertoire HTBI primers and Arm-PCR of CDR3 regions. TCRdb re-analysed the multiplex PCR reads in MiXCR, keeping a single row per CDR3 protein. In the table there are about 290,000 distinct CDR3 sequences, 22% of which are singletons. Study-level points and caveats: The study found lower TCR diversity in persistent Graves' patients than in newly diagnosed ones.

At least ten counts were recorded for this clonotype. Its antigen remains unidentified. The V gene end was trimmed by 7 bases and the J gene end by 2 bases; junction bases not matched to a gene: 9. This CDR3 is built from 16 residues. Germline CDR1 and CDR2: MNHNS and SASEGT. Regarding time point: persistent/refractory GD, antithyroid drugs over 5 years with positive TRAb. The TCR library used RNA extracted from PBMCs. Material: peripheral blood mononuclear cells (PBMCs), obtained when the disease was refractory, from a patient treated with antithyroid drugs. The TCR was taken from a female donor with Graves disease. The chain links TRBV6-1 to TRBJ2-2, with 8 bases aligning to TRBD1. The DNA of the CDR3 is TGTGCCAGCACCCACCGGGACAGGATTAACACCGGGGAGCTGTTTTTT. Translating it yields CASTHRDRINTGELFF.